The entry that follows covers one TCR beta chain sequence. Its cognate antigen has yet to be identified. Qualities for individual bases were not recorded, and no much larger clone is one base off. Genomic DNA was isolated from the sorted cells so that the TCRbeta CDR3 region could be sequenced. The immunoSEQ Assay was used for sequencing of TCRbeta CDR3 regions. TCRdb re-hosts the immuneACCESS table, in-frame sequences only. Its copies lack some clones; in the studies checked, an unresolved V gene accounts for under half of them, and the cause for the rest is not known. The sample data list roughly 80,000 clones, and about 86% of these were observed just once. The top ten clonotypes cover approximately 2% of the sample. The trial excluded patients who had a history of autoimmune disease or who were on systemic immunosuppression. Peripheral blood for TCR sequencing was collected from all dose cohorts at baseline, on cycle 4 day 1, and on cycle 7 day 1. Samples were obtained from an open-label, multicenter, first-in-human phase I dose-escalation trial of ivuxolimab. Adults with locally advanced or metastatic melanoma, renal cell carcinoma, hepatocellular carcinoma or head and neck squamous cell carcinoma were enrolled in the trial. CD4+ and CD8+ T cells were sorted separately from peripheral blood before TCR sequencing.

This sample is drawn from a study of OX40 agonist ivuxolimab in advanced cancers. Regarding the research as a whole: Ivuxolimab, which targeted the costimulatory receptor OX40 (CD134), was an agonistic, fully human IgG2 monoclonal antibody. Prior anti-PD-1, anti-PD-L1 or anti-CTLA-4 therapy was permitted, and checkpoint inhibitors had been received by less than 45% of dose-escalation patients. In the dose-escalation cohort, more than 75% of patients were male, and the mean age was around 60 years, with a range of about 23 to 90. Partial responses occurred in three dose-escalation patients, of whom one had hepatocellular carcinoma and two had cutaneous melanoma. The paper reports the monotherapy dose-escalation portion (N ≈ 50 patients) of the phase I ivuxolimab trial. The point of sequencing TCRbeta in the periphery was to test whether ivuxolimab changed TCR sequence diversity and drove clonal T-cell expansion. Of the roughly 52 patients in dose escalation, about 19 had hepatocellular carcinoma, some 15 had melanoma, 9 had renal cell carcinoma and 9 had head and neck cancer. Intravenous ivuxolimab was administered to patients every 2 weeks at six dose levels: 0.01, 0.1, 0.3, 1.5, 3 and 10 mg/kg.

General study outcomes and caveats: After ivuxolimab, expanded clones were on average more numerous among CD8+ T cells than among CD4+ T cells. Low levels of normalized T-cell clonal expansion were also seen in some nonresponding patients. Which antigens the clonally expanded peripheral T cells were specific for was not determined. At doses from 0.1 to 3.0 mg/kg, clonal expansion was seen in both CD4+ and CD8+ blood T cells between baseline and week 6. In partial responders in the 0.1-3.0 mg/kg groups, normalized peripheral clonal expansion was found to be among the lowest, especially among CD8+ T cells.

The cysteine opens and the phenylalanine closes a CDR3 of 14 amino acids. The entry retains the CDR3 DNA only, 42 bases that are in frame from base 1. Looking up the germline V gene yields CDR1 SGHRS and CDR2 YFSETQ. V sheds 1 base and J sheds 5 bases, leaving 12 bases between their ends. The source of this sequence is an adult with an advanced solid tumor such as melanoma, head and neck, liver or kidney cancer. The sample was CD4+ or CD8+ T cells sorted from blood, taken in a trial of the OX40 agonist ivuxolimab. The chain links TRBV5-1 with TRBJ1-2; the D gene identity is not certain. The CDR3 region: CASSLTSSTYGYTF. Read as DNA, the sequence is TGCGCCAGCAGCTTGACGAGCTCCACGTATGGCTACACCTTC.